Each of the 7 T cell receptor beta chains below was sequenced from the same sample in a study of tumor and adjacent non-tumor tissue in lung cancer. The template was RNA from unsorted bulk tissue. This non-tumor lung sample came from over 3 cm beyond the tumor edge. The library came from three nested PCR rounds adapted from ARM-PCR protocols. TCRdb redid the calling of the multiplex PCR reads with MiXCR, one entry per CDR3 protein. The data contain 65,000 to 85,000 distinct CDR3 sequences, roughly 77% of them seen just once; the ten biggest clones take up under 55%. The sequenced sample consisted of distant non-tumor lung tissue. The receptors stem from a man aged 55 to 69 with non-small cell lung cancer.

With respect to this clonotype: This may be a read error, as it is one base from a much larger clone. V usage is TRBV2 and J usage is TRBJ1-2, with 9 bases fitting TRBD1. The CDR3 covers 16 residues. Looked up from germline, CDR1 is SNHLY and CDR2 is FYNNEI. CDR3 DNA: TGTTCCTCACTTGGGAATCCGGGACAGGGCCCGGGGGGCTACACCTTC. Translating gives CSSLGNPGQGPGGYTF.

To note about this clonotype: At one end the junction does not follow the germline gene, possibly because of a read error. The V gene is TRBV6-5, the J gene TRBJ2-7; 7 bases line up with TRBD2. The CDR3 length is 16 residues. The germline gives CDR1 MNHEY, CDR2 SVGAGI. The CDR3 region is CASSSLRGRAEGEQYF. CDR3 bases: TGTGCCAGTAGTTCCCTTAGAGGGAGGGCCGAGGGCGAGCAGTACTTC.

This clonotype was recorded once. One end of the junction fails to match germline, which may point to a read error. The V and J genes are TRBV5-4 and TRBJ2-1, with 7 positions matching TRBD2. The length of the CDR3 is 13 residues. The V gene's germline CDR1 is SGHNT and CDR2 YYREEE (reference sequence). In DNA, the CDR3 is TGTGCCTGCAGTTTGATAGCGGGCAATGAGCAGTTCTTC. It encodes CACSLIAGNEQFF.

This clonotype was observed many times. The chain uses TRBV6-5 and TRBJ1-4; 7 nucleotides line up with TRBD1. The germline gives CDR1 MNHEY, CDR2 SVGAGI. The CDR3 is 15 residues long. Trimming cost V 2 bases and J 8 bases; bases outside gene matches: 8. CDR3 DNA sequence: TGTGCCAGCAGTTACCCGGGGCAGGGGGGAGAAAAACTGTTTTTT. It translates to CASSYPGQGGEKLFF.

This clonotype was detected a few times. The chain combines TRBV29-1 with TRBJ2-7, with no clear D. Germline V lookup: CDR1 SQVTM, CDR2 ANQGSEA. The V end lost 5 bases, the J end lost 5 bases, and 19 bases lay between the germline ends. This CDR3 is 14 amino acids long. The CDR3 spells CSVIDRDKGNEQYF. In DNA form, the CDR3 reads TGCAGCGTTATCGACCGTGACAAGGGCAACGAGCAGTACTTC.

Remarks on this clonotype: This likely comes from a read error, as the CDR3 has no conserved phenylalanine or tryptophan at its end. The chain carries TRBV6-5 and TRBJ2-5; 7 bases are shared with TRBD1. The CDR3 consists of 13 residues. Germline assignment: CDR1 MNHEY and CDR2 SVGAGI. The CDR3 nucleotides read TGTGCCATCAGTTTCGGACAGGCAGAGACCCAGTACCTC. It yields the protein CAISFGQAETQYL.

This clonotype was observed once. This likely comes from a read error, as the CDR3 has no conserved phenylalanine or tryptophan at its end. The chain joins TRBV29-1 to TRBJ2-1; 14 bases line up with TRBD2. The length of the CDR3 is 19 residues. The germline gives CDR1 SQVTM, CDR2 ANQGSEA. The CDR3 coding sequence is TGCAGCGTTGGAGACCCCGGGACTAGCGGGGGTAGCTCCTACAATGATCAGTTCGTC. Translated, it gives CSVGDPGTSGGSSYNDQFV.